Each of the 2 T cell receptor beta chains below was sequenced from the same sample in a study of T cell responses to AZD1222 COVID-19 vaccine. The data were produced by immunoSEQ multiplex PCR, yet TCRdb's version contains in-frame clones alone and is incomplete. This table has some 130,000 clones, around 90% appearing once. Sample: peripheral blood, taken 28 days after the second AZD1222 dose. Source of these receptors: an adult who received the AZD1222 COVID-19 vaccine.

V usage is TRBV2 and J usage is TRBJ2-1; D might be TRBD1 (5 bases). V lost 4 bases and J 5 bases, leaving 9 bases between the germline ends. The CDR3 length is 13 residues. From germline, CDR1 is SNHLY and CDR2 FYNNEI. Here the CDR3 DNA reads TGTGCCAGCAGTGTGGGCAGGGACAATGAGCAGTTCTTC. As protein: CASSVGRDNEQFF.

The chain recombines TRBV19 with TRBJ1-5; 7 bases align to TRBD1. Germline CDR1 reads LNHDA; CDR2 reads SQIVND (reference sequence). There are 15 residues in the CDR3. V shed 7 bases and J 2 bases; nucleotides not matched to a gene: 8. The CDR3: CASKGDRVRNQPQHF. In DNA, the CDR3 is TGTGCCAGTAAGGGAGACAGGGTTCGCAATCAGCCCCAGCATTTT.